The 8 T cell receptor beta chains listed next were all sequenced from one sample in a study of T cell responses to AZD1222 COVID-19 vaccine. The method was immunoSEQ multiplex PCR; TCRdb's version includes in-frame clones alone and lacks a portion of them. This table has about 170,000 clones, 85% to 90% appearing once. Sequenced here: peripheral blood, sampled 28 days after the second dose of the MenACWY control vaccine. Receptors originate from an adult who received the MenACWY meningococcal vaccine as a control.

The rearrangement uses TRBV3-1 (or the pseudogene TRBV3-2) and TRBJ1-5, with D possibly matching TRBD1 (6 bases). The ends were cut back, 5 bases at V and 4 bases at J, with 12 bases in the middle. Germline V lookup: CDR1 LGHDT, CDR2 YNNKEL (reference sequence). This CDR3 region has 14 residues. CDR3 amino acids: CASSLTGGNQPQHF. Here the CDR3 DNA reads TGTGCCAGCAGCTTGACAGGAGGAAATCAGCCCCAGCATTTT.

V and J are TRBV5-4 and TRBJ1-3; D is perhaps TRBD1 (5 bases). The CDR3 extends over 16 amino acids. V lost 5 bases to trimming and J lost 0 bases, with 15 bases between them. The germline V gene has CDR1 SGHNT and CDR2 YYREEE (reference sequence). The CDR3, as DNA: TGTGCCAGCAGTTCGCCGGGACTTAACTCTGGAAACACCATATATTTT. This encodes CASSSPGLNSGNTIYF.

V and J are TRBV28 and TRBJ1-3; possibly TRBD1 for D (5 bases). Trimming pared 5 bases from V and 0 bases from J, leaving 11 bases between. The CDR3 length is 15 residues. Looked up from germline, CDR1 is MDHEN and CDR2 is SYDVKM. CDR3 amino acids: CASSRPGSSGNTIYF. The CDR3 DNA follows: TGTGCCAGCAGTCGGCCAGGGAGCTCTGGAAACACCATATATTTT.

This chain uses TRBV7-7 with TRBJ2-1; 13 bases map to TRBD2. V was clipped by 5 bases and J by 1 base; unmatched bases: 5. CDR3 length equals 17 residues. The germline CDR1 and CDR2 sequences are SSHAT and FNYEAQ (reference sequence). CDR3 sequence (DNA): TGTGCCAGCAGCCGGACTAGCGGGAGAGGGTCCTACAATGAGCAGTTCTTC. It yields the protein CASSRTSGRGSYNEQFF.

The gene calls are TRBV10-3 and TRBJ2-1; D unresolved. The CDR3 consists of 15 residues. The V and J ends lost 3 bases and 5 bases respectively, with 14 bases between them. The germline CDR1 and CDR2 sequences are ENHRY and SYGVKD. The CDR3 loop is CAISDGDKPHNEQFF. The CDR3 nucleotides are TGTGCCATCAGTGACGGTGACAAGCCGCACAATGAGCAGTTCTTC.

To note about this clone: An end of the junction differs from the germline gene, which may be a read error. The chain has TRBV6-5 and TRBJ2-1, with 7 bases fitting TRBD1. This CDR3 is built from 13 residues. Germline V CDR1 and CDR2: MNHEY, SVGAGI. The CDR3 DNA reads TGTGCCAGCACCCTCTCCAGTGGGACAGTCATGGTCTTC. The encoded protein is CASTLSSGTVMVF.

The gene calls are TRBV27 and TRBJ1-5; D not certain. The CDR3 consists of 15 residues. Per germline, CDR1 MNHEY and CDR2 SMNVEV (reference sequence). Trimming removed 1 base from V and 3 bases from J, with 10 bases in between. DNA of the CDR3: TGTGCCAGCAGTTTATATACCGCCCCCAATCAGCCCCAGCATTTT. It yields the protein CASSLYTAPNQPQHF.

The rearrangement joins TRBV5-5 to TRBJ2-3, with D unresolved. Between the trimmed V and J ends, which lost 3 bases and 2 bases, there was a span of 4 bases. Looked up from germline, CDR1 is SGHKS and CDR2 is YYEKEE (reference sequence). This CDR3 contains 12 residues. CDR3 sequence: CASSYFTDTQYF. The CDR3 DNA is TGTGCCAGCAGCTACTTCACAGATACGCAGTATTTT.